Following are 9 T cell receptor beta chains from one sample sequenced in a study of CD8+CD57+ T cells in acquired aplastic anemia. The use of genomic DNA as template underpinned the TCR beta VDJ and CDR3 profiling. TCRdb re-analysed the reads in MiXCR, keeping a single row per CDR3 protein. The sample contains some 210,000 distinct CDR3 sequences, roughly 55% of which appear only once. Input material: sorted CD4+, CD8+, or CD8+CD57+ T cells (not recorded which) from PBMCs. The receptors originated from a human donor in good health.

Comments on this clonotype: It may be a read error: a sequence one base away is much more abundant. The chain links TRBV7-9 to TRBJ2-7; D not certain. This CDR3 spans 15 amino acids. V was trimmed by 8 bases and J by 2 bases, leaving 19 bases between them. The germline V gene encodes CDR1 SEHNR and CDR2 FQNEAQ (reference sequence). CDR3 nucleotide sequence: TGTGCCAGCGGTTACTTAGACACAAACCCCTACGAGCAGTACTTC. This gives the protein CASGYLDTNPYEQYF.

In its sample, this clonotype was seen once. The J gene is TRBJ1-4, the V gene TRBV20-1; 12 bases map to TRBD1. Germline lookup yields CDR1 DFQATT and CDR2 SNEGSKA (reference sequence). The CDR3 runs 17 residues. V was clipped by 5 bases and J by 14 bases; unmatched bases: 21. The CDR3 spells CSAQPPTSGTGGAWLFF. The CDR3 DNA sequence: TGCAGTGCTCAGCCCCCTACTTCCGGGACAGGGGGCGCCTGGCTGTTTTTT.

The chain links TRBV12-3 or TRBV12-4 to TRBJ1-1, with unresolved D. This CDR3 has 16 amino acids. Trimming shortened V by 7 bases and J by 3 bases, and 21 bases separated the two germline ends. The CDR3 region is CASTHPAGQRYTEAFF. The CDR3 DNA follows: TGTGCCAGCACCCACCCAGCTGGGCAAAGGTACACTGAAGCTTTCTTT.

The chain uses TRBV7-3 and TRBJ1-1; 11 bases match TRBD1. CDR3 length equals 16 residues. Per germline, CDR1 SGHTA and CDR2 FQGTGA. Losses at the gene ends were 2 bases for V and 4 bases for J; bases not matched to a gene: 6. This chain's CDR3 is CASSLAGTGGGTEAFF. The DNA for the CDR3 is TGTGCCAGCAGCTTAGCCGGGACAGGGGGGGGCACTGAAGCTTTCTTT.

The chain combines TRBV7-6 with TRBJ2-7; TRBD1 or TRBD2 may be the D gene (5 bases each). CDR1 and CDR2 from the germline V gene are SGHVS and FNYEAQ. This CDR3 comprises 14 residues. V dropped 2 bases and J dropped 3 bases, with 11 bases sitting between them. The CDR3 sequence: CASSLRDLDYEQYF. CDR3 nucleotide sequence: TGTGCCAGCAGCTTACGGGACCTAGACTACGAGCAGTACTTC.

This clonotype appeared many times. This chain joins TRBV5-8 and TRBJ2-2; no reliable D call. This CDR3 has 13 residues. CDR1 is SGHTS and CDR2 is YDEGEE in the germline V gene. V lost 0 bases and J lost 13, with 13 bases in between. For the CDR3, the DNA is TGTGCCAGCAGCTTGGATAATACCTGGGGGCTGTTTTTT. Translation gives CASSLDNTWGLFF.

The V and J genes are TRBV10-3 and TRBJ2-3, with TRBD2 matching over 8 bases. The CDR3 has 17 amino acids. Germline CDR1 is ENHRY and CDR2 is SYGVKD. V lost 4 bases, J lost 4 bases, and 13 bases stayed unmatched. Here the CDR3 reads CAISGPDSGGSSDTQYF. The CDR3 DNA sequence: TGTGCCATCAGTGGGCCGGACAGCGGGGGCAGTTCAGATACGCAGTATTTT.

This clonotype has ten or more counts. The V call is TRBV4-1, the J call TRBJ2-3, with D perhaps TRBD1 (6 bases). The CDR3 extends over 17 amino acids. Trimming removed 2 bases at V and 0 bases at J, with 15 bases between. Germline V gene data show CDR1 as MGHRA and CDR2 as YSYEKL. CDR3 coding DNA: TGCGCCAGCAGCCAAACCGAGGGGGTACCTAGCACAGATACGCAGTATTTT. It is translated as CASSQTEGVPSTDTQYF.

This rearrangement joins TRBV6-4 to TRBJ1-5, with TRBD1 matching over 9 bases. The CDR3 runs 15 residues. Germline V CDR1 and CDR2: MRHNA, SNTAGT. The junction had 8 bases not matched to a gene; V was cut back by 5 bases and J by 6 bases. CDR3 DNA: TGTGCCAGCAGTTTGGGGACAGGGATAAGTCAGCCCCAGCATTTT. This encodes CASSLGTGISQPQHF.